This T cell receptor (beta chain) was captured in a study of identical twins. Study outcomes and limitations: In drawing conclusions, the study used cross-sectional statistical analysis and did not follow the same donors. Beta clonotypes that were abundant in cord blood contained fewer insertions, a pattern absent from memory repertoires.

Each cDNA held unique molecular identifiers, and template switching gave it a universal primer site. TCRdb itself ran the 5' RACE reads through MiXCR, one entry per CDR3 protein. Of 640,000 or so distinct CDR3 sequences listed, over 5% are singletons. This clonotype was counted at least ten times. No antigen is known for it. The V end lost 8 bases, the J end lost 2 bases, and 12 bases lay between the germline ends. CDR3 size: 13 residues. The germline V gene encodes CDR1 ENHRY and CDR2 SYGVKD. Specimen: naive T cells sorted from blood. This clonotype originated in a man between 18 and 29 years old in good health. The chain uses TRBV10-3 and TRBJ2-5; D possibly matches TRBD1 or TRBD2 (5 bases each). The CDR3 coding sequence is TGTGCCATCGGGACCCCCTCACAAGAGACCCAGTACTTC. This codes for CAIGTPSQETQYF.